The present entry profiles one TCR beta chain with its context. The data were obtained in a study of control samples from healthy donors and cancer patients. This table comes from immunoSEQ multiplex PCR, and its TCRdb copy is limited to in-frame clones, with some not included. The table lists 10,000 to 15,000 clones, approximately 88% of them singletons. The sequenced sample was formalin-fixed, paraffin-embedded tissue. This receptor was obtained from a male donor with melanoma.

CDR3 sequence: CASSPPGIPEAFF. CDR3 coding DNA: TGTGCCAGCTCACCACCGGGGATCCCTGAAGCTTTCTTT. The chain has TRBV18 and TRBJ1-1; D not resolved. CDR1 KGHSH and CDR2 LQKENI come from the germline V gene. Trimming removed 0 bases at V and 6 bases at J, with 8 bases between. The CDR3 is 13 residues long.